Here is one T cell receptor (beta chain) with its context. This specimen comes from a study of blood T cell repertoires in COVID-19. Overall study: Acute and convalescent COVID-19 samples came from the United States, Italy and Spain. Nucleic acid was either cDNA or gDNA, and it came from T cells, B-cell-depleted T cells, or PBMCs.

Per the original methods: The authors estimated nucleated cell counts from reference gene primer amplification. TCRdb's table, derived via immunoSEQ multiplex PCR, lists solely in-frame clones and lacks some. V, J and clone size reflect that table, while D and trimming were determined from the DNA. The sample holds about 23,000 clones, roughly 90% seen once. The TCR comes from an elderly woman with active COVID-19. The specimen was peripheral blood.

The CDR3 is CASRQGPTYNEQFF. In DNA, the CDR3 is TGCGCCAGCAGACAGGGGCCAACCTACAATGAGCAGTTCTTC. The chain has TRBV5-1 and TRBJ2-1; TRBD1 matches at 7 bases. The CDR3 is 14 amino acids. Germline V gene sequence: CDR1 SGHRS, CDR2 YFSETQ. J gave up 2 bases and V 5 bases, and 4 bases lay outside the gene matches.